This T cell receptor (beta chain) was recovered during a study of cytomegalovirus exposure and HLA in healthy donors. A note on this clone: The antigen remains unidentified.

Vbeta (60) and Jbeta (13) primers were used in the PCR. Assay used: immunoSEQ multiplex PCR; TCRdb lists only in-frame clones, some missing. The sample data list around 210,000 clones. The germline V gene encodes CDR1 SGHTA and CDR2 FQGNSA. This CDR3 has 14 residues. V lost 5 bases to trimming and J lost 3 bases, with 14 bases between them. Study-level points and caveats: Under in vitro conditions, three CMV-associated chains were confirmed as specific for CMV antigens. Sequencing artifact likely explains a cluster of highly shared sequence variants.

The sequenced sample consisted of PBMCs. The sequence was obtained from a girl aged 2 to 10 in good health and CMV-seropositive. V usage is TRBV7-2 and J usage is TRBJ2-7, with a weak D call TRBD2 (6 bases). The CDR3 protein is CASSPGGEGYEQYF. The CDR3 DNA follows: TGTGCCAGCAGCCCCGGGGGTGAGGGCTACGAGCAGTACTTC.